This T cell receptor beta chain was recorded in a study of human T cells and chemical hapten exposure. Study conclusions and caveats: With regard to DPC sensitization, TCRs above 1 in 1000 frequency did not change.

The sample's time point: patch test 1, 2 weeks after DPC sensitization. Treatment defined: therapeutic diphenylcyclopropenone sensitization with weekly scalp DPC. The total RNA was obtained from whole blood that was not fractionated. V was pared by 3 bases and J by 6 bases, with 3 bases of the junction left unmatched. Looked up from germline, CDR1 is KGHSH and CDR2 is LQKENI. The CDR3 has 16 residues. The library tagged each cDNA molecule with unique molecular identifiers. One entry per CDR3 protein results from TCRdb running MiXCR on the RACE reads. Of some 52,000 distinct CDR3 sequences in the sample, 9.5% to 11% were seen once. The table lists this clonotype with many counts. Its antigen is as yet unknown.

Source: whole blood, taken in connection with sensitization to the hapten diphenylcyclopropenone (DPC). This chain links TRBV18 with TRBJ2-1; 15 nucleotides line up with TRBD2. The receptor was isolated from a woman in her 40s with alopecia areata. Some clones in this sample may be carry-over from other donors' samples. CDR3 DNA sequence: TGTGCCAGCTCACCCGGACTAGCGGGGGGGTCCAATGAGCAGTTCTTC. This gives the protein CASSPGLAGGSNEQFF. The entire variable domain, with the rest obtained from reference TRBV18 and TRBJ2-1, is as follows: NAGVMQNPRHLVRRRGQEARLRCSPMKGHSHVYWYRQLPEEGLKFMVYLQKENIIDESGMPKERFSAEFPKEGPSILRIQQVVRGDSAAYFCASSPGLAGGSNEQFFGPGTRLTVL.